This T cell receptor (beta chain) was captured by sequencing in a study of OX40 agonist ivuxolimab in advanced cancers. Study at large: Head and neck, renal cell, melanoma or hepatocellular carcinoma were the cancers that dose-escalation patients had. Study results and caveats: Patients who responded partially at 0.1-3.0 mg/kg showed clonal expansion ranking among the lowest. Doses of 0.1 to 3.0 mg/kg were accompanied by clonal expansion of CD4+ and CD8+ blood T cells by week 6.

This table comes from immunoSEQ multiplex PCR, and its TCRdb copy is limited to in-frame clones, with some not included. In the table there are 40,000 to 55,000 clones, 70% to 90% of which are singletons. This clone has just one count. The antigen remains unidentified. Germline CDR1 reads SGHTA; CDR2 reads FQGNSA. Trimming shortened V by 1 base and J by 0 bases, and 10 bases separated the two germline ends. The CDR3 covers 15 residues. On cycle 4 day 1 and cycle 7 day 1, as well as at baseline, blood was sampled. The clonotype was recovered from an adult with an advanced solid tumor such as melanoma, head and neck, liver or kidney cancer. The chain is built from TRBV7-2 and TRBJ2-7; D is unclear. The specimen was CD4+ or CD8+ T cells sorted from blood, collected in a trial of the OX40 agonist ivuxolimab. The CDR3 loop reads CASSLGPSTSYEQYF. The CDR3 DNA sequence: TGTGCCAGCAGCTTAGGCCCCAGCACCTCCTACGAGCAGTACTTC.